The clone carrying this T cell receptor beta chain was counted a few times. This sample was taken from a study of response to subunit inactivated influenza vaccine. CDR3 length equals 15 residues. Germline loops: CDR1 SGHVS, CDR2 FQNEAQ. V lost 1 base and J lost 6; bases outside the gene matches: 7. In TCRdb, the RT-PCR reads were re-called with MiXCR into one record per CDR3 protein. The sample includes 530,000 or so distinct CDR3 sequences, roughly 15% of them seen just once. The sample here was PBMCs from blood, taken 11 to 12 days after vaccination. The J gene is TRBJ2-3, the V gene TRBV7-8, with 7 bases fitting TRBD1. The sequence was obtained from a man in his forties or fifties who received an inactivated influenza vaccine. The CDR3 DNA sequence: TGTGCCAGCAGCTTAGTGGGCAGGGGGTCCGATACGCAGTATTTT. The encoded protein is CASSLVGRGSDTQYF.